The entry below describes one TCR beta chain. This clonotype was seen many times. Its antigen specificity is not known. No qualities accompany the bases; no much larger clone lies one base away. V and J are trimmed by 4 bases and 4 bases, and the gene matches miss 6 bases of the junction. The germline V gene sets CDR1 to SGHAT and CDR2 to FQNNGV. Spanning cysteine to phenylalanine, the CDR3 consists of 15 amino acids. The entry retains the CDR3 DNA only, 45 bases that are in frame from base 1. This specimen belongs to a study of response to subunit inactivated influenza vaccine (dated by TCRdb to the late 2010s). Concerning the study at large: Deep quantitative T cell receptor repertoire profiling was used in the study to track responses to a trivalent subunit inactivated influenza vaccine.

What the research found in general, with its limitations: The authors suggested that each seasonal influenza vaccination may recruit only a limited number of new T cells.

Library creation used RT-PCR. Instrument used: Illumina HiSeq 2500. TCRdb ran its own pipeline on the public reads, namely fastp trimming at Q25 and MiXCR clone calling, and kept in-frame beta chains. Rows merge per CDR3 protein into single entries with the most common DNA and genes. The sample table records 650,000 to 700,000 distinct CDR3 sequences; around a sixth of these occur just once. The leading ten clones occupy 11% of the sample. This sequence originates from a man aged 50 or older who received an inactivated influenza vaccine. Donor details come from another sample of the same person, matched by shared clones. This sample comprised PBMCs from blood, obtained about 12 days after vaccination. The sequence joins TRBV11-2 to TRBJ1-1, with TRBD1 matching 10 junction bases. At the DNA level, the sequence is TGTGCCAGCAGCTCGGCCGGGACAGGGGCCACTGAAGCTTTCTTT. It specifies CASSSAGTGATEAFF.